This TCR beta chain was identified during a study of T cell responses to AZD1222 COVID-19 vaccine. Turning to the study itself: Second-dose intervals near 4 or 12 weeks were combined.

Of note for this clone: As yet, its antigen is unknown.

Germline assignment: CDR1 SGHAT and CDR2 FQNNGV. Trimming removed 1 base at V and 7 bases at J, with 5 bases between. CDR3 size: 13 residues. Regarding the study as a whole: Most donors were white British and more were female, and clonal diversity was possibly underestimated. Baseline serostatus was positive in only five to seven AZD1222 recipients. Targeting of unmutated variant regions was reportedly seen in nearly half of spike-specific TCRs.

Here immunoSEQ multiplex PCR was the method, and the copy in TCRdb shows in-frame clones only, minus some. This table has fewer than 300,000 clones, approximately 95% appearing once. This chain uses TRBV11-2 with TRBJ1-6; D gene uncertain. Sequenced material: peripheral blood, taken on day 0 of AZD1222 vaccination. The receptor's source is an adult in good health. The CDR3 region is CASSLGRNSPLHF. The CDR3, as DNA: TGTGCCAGCAGCTTAGGCAGGAATTCACCCCTCCACTTT.